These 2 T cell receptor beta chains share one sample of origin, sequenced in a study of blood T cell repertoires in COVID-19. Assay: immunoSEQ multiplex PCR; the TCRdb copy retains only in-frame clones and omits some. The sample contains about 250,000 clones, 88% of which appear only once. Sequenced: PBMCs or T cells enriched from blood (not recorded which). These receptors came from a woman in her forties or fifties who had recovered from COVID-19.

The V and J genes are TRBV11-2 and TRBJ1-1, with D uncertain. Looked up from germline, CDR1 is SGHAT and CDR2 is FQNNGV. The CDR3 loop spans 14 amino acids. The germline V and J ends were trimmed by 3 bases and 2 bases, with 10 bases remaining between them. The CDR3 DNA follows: TGTGCCAGCAGCTTCAGGCGGGCTAACACTGAAGCTTTCTTT. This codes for CASSFRRANTEAFF. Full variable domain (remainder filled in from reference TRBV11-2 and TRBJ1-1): EAGVAQSPRYKIIEKRQSVAFWCNPISGHATLYWYQQILGQGPKLLIQFQNNGVVDDSQLPKDRFSAERLKGVDSTLKIQPAKLEDSAVYLCASSFRRANTEAFFGQGTRLTVV.

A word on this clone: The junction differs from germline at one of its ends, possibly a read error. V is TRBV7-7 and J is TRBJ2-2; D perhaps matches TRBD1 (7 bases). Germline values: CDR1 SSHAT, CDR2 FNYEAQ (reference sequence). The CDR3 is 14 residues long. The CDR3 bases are TGTGCTAGCAGAATGGAGGGGGCGGCCGGGGAGCTGTTTTTT. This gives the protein CASRMEGAAGELFF.